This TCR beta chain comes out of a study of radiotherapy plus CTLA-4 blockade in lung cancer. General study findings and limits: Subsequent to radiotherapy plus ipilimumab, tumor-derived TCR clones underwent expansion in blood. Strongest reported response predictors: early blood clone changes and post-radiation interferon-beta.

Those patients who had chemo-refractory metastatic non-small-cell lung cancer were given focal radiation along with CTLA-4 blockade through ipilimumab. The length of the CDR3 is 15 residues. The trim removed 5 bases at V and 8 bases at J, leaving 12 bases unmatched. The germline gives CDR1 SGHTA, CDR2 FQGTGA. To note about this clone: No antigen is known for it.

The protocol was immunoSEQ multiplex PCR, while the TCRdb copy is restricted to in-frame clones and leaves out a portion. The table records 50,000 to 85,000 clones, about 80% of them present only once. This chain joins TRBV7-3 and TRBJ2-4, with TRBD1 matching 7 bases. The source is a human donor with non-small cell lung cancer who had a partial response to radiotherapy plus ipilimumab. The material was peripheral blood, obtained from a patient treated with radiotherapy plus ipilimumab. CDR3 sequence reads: CASSPTGRGSDIQYF. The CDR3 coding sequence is TGTGCCAGCAGCCCGACAGGGAGAGGATCGGACATTCAGTACTTC.